The entry below describes one T cell receptor beta chain. This CDR3 has 15 residues. Trimming removed 1 base from V and 6 bases from J; junction bases left unmatched: 5. CDR1 and CDR2 from the germline V gene are SGHDT and YYEEEE. Original processing methods: The assay estimated nucleated cells by amplifying reference gene primers. The data were produced by immunoSEQ multiplex PCR, yet TCRdb's version contains in-frame clones alone and is incomplete. V and J calls and clone size come straight from that table; D and trimming were deduced from the DNA. The data show about 63,000 clones, with roughly 78% seen just once and roughly a third held by the top ten. The data stem from a study of blood T cell repertoires in COVID-19. For the study at large: Specimens from acute and convalescent COVID-19 originated in the United States, Italy and Spain. From T cells, B-cell-depleted T cells, or PBMCs came the material, which was cDNA or gDNA.

The origin of this receptor is a human donor in a cohort sampled during active COVID-19. Sequencing was carried out using peripheral blood. The rearrangement joins TRBV5-6 to TRBJ1-2; TRBD1 matches 11 bases. The CDR3 DNA follows: TGTGCCAGCAGCTTGTGGGACAGGGGGACGGATGGCTACACCTTC. Its protein product is CASSLWDRGTDGYTF.